This T cell receptor beta chain originates from a study of blood T cell repertoires in COVID-19. Comment on this clone: One end of the junction varies from germline; a read error may be responsible.

Germline V CDR1 and CDR2: WSHSY, SAAADI. The CDR3 length is 14 residues. Original data processing: Amplification of reference gene primers provided the estimated nucleated cell counts. Profiled with immunoSEQ multiplex PCR; TCRdb holds only in-frame clones, not every one. V and J calls and clone size come straight from that table; D and trimming were deduced from the DNA. The sample holds a few hundred thousand clones, almost 90% seen once. This TCR derives from a woman between 18 and 30 years old with acute COVID-19. This chain links TRBV10-2 with TRBJ2-3; D gene unclear. Sequencing used PBMCs or T cells enriched from blood (not recorded which). The CDR3 loop reads CASSKSYVTDTQYF. The CDR3 DNA follows: TGCGCCAGCAGTAAGTCGTATGTCACAGATACGCAGTATTTT.